This T cell receptor (beta chain) originates from a study of T cells expressing NK-cell markers. The germline V gene has CDR1 DFQATT and CDR2 SNEGSKA (reference sequence). The CDR3 loop spans 13 amino acids. Study-level points and caveats: Expanded NKG2C+ T cell clones had unclear HCMV specificity.

Regarding this clonotype: Its antigen is not identified.

TCRdb reworked the 5' RACE reads into one entry per CDR3 protein, no DNA. The table for this sample gives about 460,000 distinct CDR3 sequences. The receptor's source is a woman between 50 and 59 years old in good health. The sequenced sample was blood T cells: a sorted CD56 or NKG2C T cell subset, CD4+ or CD8+ T cells, or bulk PBMC T cells (not recorded which). V gene TRBV20-1 combines with J gene TRBJ2-7; TCRdb gives TRBD1 as the D gene, but with no DNA this cannot be confirmed. CDR3 in amino acids: CSARLQSLYEQYF.